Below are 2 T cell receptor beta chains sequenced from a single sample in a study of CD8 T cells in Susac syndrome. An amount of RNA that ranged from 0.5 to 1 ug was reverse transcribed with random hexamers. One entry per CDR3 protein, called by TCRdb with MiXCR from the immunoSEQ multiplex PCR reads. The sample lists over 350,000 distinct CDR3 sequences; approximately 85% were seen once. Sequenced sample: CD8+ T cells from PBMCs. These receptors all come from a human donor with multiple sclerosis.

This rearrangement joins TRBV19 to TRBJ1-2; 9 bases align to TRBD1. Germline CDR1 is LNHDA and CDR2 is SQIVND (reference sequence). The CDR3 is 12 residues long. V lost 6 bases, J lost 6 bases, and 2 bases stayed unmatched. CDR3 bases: TGTGCCAGTAGCTGGACAGGGGATGGCTACACCTTC. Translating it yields CASSWTGDGYTF.

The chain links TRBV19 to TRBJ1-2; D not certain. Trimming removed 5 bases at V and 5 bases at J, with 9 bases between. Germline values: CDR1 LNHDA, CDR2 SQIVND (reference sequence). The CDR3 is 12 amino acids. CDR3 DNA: TGTGCCAGTAGTGCGACGGAGTATGGCTACACCTTC. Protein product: CASSATEYGYTF.